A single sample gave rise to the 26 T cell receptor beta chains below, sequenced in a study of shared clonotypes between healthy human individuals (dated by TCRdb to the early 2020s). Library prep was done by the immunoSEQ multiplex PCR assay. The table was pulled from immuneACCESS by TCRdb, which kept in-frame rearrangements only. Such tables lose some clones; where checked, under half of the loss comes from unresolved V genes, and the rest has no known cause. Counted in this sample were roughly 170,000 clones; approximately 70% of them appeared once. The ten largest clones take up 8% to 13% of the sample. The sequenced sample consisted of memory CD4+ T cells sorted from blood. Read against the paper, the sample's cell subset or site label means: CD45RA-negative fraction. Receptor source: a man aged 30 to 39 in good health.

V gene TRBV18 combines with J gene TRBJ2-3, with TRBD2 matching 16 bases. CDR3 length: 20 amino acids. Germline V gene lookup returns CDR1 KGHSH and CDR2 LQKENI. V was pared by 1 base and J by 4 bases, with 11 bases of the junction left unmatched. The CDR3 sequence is CASSPLSGTSGRAGADTQYF. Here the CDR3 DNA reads TGTGCCAGCTCACCACTATCCGGGACTAGCGGGAGGGCCGGGGCAGATACGCAGTATTTT.

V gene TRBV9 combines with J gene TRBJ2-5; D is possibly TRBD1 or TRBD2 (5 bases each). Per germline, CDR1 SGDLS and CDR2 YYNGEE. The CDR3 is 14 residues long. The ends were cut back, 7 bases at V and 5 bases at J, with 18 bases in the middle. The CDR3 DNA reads TGTGCCAGCGGTTTAGGGACCAGAAGTGAGACCCAGTACTTC. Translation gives CASGLGTRSETQYF.

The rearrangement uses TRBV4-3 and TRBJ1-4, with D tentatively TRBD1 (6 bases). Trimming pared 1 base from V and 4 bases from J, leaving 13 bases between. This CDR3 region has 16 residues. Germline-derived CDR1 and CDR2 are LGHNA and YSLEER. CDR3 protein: CASSQVGGRGNEKLFF. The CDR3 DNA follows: TGCGCCAGCAGCCAAGTAGGGGGGCGGGGTAATGAAAAACTGTTTTTT.

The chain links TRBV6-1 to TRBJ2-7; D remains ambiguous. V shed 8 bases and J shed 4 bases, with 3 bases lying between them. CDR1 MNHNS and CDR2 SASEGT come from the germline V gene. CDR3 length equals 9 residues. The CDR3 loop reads CASSYEQYF. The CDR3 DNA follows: TGTGCCAGCTCGTACGAGCAGTACTTC.

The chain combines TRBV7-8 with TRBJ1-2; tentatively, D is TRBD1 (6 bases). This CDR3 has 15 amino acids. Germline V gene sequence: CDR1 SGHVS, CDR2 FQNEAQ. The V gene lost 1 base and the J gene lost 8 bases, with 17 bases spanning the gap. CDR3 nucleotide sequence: TGTGCCAGCAGCTTAGGAGGGGGGTTCCTCGGCGGCTACACCTTC. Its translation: CASSLGGGFLGGYTF.

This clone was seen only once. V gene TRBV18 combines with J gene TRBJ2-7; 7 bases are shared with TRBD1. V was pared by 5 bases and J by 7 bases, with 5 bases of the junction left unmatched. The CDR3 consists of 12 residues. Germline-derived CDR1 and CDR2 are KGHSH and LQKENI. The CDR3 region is CASSEQGWEQYF. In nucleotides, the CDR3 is TGTGCCAGCTCAGAACAGGGGTGGGAGCAGTACTTC. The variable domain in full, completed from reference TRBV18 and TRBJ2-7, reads NAGVMQNPRHLVRRRGQEARLRCSPMKGHSHVYWYRQLPEEGLKFMVYLQKENIIDESGMPKERFSAEFPKEGPSILRIQQVVRGDSAAYFCASSEQGWEQYFGPGTRLTVT.

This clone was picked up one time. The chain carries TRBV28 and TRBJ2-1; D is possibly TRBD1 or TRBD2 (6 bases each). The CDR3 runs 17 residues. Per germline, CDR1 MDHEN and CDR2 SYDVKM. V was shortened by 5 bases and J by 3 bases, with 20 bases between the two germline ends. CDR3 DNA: TGTGCCAGCAGTCCCCTGGCACGGGGGCCCAGCTACAATGAGCAGTTCTTC. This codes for CASSPLARGPSYNEQFF.

The CDR3: CASSSGQGRTGELFF. CDR3 DNA sequence: TGTGCCAGCAGCTCAGGACAGGGACGCACCGGGGAGCTGTTTTTT. The V and J genes are TRBV11-2 and TRBJ2-2; 8 bases are a match to TRBD1. The CDR3 is made up of 15 amino acids. J gave up 4 bases and V 4 bases, and 5 bases lay outside the gene matches. Germline V lookup: CDR1 SGHAT, CDR2 FQNNGV. Complete variable domain (other parts from reference TRBV11-2 and TRBJ2-2): EAGVAQSPRYKIIEKRQSVAFWCNPISGHATLYWYQQILGQGPKLLIQFQNNGVVDDSQLPKDRFSAERLKGVDSTLKIQPAKLEDSAVYLCASSSGQGRTGELFFGEGSRLTVL.

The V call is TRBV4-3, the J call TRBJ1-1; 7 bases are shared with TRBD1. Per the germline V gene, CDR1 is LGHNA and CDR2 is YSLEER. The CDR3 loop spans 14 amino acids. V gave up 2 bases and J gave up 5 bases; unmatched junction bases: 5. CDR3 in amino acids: CASSQRGLGTEAFF. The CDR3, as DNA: TGCGCCAGCAGCCAAAGGGGGCTGGGTACTGAAGCTTTCTTT.

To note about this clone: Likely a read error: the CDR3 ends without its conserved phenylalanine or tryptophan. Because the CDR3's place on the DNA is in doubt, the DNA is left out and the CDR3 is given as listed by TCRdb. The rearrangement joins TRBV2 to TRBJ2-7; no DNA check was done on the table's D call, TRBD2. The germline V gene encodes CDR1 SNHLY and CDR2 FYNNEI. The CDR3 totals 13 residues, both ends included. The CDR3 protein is CASRGVAGGPIAL.

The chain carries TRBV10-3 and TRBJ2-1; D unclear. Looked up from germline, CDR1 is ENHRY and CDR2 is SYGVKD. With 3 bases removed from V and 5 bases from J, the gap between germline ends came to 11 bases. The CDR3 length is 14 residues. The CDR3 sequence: CAISDHYLDNEQFF. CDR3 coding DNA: TGTGCCATCAGTGATCACTACCTGGACAATGAGCAGTTCTTC.

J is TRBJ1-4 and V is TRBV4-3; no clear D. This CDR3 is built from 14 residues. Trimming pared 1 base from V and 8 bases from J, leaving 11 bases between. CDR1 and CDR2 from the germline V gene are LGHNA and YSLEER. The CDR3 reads CASSQGNSGEKLFF. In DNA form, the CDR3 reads TGCGCCAGCAGCCAAGGGAACAGTGGCGAAAAACTGTTTTTT.

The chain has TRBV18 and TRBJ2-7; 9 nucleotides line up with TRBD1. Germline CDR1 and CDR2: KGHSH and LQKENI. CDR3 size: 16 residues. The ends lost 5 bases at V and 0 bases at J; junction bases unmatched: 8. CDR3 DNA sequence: TGTGCCAGCTCAACTACAGGGGGCACCAGCTCCTACGAGCAGTACTTC. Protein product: CASSTTGGTSSYEQYF.

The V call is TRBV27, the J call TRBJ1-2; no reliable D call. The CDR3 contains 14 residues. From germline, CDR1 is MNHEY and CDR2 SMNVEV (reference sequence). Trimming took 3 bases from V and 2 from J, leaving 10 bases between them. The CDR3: CASSFRTGNYGYTF. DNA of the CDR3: TGTGCCAGCAGTTTCAGGACGGGGAACTATGGCTACACCTTC.

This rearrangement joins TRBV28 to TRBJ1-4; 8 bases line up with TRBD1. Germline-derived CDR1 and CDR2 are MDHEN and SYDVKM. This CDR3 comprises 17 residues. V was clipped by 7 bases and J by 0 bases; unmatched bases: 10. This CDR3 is CASTTAGGQATNEKLFF. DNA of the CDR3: TGTGCCAGCACCACGGCAGGGGGCCAAGCAACTAATGAAAAACTGTTTTTT.

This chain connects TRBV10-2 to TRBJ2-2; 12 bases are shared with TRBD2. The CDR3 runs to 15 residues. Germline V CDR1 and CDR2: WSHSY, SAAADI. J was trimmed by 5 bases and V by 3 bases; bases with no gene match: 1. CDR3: CASSDGLAGTGELFF. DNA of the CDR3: TGCGCCAGCAGTGATGGACTAGCGGGGACCGGGGAGCTGTTTTTT.

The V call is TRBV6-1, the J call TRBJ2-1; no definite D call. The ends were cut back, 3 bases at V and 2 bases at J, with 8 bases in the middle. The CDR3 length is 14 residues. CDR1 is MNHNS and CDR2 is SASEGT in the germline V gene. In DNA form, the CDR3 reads TGTGCCAGCAGTGATGGTACCCCCTACAATGAGCAGTTCTTC. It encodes CASSDGTPYNEQFF.

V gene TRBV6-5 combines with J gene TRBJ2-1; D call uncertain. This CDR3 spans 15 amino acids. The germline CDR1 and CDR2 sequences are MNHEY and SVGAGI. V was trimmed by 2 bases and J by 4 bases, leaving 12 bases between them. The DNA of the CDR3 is TGTGCCAGCAGTTACATGCGTAGATCTTACAATGAGCAGTTCTTC. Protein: CASSYMRRSYNEQFF.

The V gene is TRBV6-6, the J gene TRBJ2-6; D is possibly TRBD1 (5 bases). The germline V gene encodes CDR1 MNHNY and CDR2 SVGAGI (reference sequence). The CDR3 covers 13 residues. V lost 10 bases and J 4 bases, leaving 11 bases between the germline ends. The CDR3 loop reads CAIQGVGANVLTF. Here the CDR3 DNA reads TGTGCCATTCAAGGGGTCGGGGCCAACGTCCTGACTTTC.

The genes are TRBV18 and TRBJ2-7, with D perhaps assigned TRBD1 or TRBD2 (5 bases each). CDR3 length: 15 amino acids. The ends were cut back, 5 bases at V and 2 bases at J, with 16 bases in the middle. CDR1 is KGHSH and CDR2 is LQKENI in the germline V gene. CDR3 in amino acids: CASSSLAGATYEQYF. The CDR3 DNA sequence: TGTGCCAGCTCATCCCTCGCCGGGGCCACCTACGAGCAGTACTTC.

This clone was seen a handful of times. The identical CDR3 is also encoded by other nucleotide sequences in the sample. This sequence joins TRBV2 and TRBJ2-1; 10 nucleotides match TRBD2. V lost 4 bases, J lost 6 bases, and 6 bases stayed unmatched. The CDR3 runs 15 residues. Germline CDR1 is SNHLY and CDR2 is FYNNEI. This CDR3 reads CASSVPSGRGNEQFF. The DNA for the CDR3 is TGTGCCAGCAGTGTACCGAGCGGGAGGGGCAATGAGCAGTTCTTC.

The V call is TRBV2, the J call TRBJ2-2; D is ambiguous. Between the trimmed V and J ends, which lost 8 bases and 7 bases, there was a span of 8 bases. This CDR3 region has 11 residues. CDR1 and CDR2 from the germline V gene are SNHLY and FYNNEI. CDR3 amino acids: CASRRNGELFF. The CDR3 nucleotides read TGTGCCAGCCGGCGGAACGGGGAGCTGTTTTTT.

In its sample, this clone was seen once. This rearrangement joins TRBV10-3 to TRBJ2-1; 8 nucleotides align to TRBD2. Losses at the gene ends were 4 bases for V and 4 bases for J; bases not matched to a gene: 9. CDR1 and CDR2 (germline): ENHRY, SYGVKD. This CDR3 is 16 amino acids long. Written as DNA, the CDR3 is TGTGCCATCAGTGGACCAGCGGGAGAGGCTTACAATGAGCAGTTCTTC. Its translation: CAISGPAGEAYNEQFF.

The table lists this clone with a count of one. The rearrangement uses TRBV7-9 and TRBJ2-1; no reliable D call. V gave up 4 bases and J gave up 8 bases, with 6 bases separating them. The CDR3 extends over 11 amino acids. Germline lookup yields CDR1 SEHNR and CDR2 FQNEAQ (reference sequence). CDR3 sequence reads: CASSSYDEQFF. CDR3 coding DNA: TGTGCCAGCAGCTCGTATGATGAGCAGTTCTTC. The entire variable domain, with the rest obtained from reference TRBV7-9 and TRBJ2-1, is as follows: DTGVSQNPRHKITKRGQNVTFRCDPISEHNRLYWYRQTLGQGPEFLTYFQNEAQLEKSRLLSDRFSAERPKGSFSTLEIQRTEQGDSAMYLCASSSYDEQFFGPGTRLTVL.

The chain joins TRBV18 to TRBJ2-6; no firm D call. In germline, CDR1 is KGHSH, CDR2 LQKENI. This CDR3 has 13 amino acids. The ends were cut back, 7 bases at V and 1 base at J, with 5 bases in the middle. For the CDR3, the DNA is TGTGCCAGCTTGCAGTCTGGGGCCAACGTCCTGACTTTC. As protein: CASLQSGANVLTF.

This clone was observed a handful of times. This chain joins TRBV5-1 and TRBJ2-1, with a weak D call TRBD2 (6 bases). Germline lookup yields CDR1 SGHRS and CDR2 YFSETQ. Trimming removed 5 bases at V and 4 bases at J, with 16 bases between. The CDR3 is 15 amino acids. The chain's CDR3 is CASRRGIGIYNEQFF. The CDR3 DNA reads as TGCGCCAGCAGACGGGGGATCGGAATATACAATGAGCAGTTCTTC.